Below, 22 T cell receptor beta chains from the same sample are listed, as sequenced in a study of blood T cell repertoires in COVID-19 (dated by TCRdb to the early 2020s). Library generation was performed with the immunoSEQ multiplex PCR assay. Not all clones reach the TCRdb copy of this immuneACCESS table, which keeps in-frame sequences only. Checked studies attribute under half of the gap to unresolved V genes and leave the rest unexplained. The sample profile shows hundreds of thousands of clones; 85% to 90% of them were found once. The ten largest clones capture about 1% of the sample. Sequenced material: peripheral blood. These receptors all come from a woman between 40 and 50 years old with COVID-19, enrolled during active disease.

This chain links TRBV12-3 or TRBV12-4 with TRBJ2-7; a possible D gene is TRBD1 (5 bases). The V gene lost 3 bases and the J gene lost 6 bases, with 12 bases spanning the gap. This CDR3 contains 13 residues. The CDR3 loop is CASSFGVRAEQYF. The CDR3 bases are TGTGCCAGCAGTTTTGGGGTCAGGGCCGAGCAGTACTTC.

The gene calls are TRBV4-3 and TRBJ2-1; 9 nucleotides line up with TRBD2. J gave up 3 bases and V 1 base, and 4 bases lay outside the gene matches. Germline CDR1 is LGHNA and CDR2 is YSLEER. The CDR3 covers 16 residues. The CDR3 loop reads CASSQGLAVGYNEQFF. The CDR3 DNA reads TGCGCCAGCAGCCAAGGACTAGCGGTAGGCTACAATGAGCAGTTCTTC.

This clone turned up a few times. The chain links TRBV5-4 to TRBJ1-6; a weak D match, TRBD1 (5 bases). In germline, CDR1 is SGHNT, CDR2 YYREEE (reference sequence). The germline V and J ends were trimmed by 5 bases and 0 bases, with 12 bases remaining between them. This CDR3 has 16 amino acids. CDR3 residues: CASRPQASSYNSPLHF. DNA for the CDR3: TGTGCCAGCAGACCACAGGCAAGCTCCTATAATTCACCCCTCCACTTT.

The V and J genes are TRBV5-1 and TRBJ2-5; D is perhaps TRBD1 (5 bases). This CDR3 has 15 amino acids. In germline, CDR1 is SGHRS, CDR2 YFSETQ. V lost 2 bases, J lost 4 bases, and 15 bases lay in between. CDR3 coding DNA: TGCGCCAGCAGCTTCTCCAGGGCTCCGGCAGAGACCCAGTACTTC. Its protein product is CASSFSRAPAETQYF.

The CDR3 DNA reads TGTGCCAGCAGCTACCGACAGGGGATCCGAAACACCATATATTTT. Protein: CASSYRQGIRNTIYF. V is TRBV3-1 (or the pseudogene TRBV3-2) and J is TRBJ1-3, with 8 bases lining up with TRBD1. V gave up 5 bases and J gave up 5 bases; unmatched junction bases: 8. The CDR3 extends over 15 amino acids. Per the germline V gene, CDR1 is LGHDT and CDR2 is YNNKEL (reference sequence).

The CDR3 DNA sequence: TGTGCTAGTGGTCCCGGACAGGCTAACTATGGCTACACCTTC. Its translation is CASGPGQANYGYTF. The chain is built from TRBV12-5 and TRBJ1-2, with 7 bases matching TRBD1. The CDR3 loop spans 14 amino acids. From germline, CDR1 is LGHNT and CDR2 FRNRAP. Trimming at V came to 5 bases and at J to 0 bases, leaving 3 bases not matched to a gene. Complete variable domain (other parts from reference TRBV12-5 and TRBJ1-2): DARVTQTPRHKVTEMGQEVTMRCQPILGHNTVFWYRQTMMQGLELLAYFRNRAPLDDSGMPKDRFSAEMPDATLATLKIQPSEPRDSAVYFCASGPGQANYGYTFGSGTRLTVV.

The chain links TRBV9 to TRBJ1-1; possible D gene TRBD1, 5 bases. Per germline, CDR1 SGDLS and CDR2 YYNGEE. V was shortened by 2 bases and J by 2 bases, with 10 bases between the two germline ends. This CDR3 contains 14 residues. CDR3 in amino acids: CASSVRAVNTEAFF. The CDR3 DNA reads TGTGCCAGCAGCGTCAGGGCAGTCAACACTGAAGCTTTCTTT. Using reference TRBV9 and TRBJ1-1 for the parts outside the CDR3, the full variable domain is DSGVTQTPKHLITATGQRVTLRCSPRSGDLSVYWYQQSLDQGLQFLIQYYNGEERAKGNILERFSAQQFPDLHSELNLSSLELGDSALYFCASSVRAVNTEAFFGQGTRLTVV.

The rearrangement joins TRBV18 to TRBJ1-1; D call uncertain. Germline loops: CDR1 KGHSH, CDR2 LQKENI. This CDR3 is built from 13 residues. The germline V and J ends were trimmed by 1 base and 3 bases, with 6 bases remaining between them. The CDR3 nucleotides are TGTGCCAGCTCACCACTAAGCTACACTGAAGCTTTCTTT. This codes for CASSPLSYTEAFF.

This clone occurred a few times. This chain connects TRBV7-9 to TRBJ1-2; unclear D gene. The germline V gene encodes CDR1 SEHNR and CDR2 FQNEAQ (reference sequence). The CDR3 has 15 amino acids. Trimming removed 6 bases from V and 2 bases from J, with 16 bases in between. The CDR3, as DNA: TGTGCCAGCAGTAACGGCGAGGAGTGGAACTATGGCTACACCTTC. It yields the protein CASSNGEEWNYGYTF.

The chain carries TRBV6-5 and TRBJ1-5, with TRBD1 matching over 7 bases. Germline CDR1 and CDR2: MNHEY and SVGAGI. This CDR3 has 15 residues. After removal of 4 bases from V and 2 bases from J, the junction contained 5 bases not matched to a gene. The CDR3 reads CASSFSTGRNQPQHF. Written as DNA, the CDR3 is TGTGCCAGCAGTTTTTCGACAGGGCGCAATCAGCCCCAGCATTTT.

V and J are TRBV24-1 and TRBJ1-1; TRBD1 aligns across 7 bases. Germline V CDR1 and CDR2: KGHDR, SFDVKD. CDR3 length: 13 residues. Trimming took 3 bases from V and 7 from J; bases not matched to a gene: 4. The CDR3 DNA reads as TGTGCCACCAGTGATCTAGACAGGGTTGAAGCTTTCTTT. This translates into CATSDLDRVEAFF.

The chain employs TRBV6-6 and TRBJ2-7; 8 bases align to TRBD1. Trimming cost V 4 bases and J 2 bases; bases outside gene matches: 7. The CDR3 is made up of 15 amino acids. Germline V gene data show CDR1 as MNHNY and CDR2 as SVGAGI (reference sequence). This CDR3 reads CASSSGQGRPYEQYF. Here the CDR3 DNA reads TGTGCCAGCAGTTCAGGACAGGGCCGCCCCTACGAGCAGTACTTC.

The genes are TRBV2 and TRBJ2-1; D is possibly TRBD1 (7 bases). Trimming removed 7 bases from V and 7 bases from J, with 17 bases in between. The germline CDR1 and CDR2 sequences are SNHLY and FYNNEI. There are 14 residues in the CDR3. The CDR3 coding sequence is TGTGCCAGCAAGAGGGGGGACAGTAGGAATGAGCAGTTCTTC. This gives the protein CASKRGDSRNEQFF.

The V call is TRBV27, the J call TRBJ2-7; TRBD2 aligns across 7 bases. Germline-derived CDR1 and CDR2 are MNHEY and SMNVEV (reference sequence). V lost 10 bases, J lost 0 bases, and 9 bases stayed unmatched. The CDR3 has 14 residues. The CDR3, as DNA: TGTGCCACCAAAATGTCTAGCGGCTCCTACGAGCAGTACTTC. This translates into CATKMSSGSYEQYF.

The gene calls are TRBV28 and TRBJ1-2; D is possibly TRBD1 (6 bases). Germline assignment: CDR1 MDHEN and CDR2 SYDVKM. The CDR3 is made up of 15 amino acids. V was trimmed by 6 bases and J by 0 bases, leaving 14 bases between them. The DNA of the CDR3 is TGTGCCAGCAGCAACCCAGGGGAAGCTAACTATGGCTACACCTTC. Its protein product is CASSNPGEANYGYTF.

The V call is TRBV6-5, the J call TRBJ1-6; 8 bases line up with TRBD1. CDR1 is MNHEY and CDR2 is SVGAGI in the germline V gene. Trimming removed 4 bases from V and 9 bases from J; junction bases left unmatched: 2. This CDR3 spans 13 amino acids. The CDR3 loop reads CASSSGGLSPLHF. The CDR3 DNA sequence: TGTGCCAGCAGTTCAGGGGGCCTTTCACCCCTCCACTTT.

The CDR3 reads CASSWDSYNSPLHF. The CDR3 nucleotides are TGTGCCAGCAGTTGGGACAGCTATAATTCACCCCTCCACTTT. This sequence joins TRBV28 and TRBJ1-6, with 7 bases matching TRBD1. Germline values: CDR1 MDHEN, CDR2 SYDVKM. This CDR3 is 14 amino acids long. The J segment lost 3 bases and the V segment lost 4 bases, leaving 0 bases of the junction unmatched.

The CDR3 nucleotides read TGTGCCAGCAGCGTAGAGGAGGGGAACTATGGCTACACCTTC. Translation gives CASSVEEGNYGYTF. The chain combines TRBV9 with TRBJ1-2; a possible D gene is TRBD1 (5 bases). Germline V gene data show CDR1 as SGDLS and CDR2 as YYNGEE. The V end lost 0 bases, the J end lost 2 bases, and 8 bases lay between the germline ends. The CDR3 is 14 amino acids. The variable domain in full, completed from reference TRBV9 and TRBJ1-2, reads DSGVTQTPKHLITATGQRVTLRCSPRSGDLSVYWYQQSLDQGLQFLIQYYNGEERAKGNILERFSAQQFPDLHSELNLSSLELGDSALYFCASSVEEGNYGYTFGSGTRLTVV.

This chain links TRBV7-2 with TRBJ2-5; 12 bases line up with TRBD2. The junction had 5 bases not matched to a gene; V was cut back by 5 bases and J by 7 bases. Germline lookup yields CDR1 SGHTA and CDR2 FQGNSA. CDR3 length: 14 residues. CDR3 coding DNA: TGTGCCAGCAGCCCCCGGACTAGCGGGGTGACCCAGTACTTC. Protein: CASSPRTSGVTQYF.

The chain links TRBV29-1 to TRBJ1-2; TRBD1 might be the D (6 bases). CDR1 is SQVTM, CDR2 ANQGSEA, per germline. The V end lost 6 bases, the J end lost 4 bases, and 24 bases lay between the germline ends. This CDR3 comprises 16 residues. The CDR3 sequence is CSVYSLWDKATYGYTF. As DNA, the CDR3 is TGCAGCGTCTACTCCCTATGGGACAAGGCGACCTATGGCTACACCTTC. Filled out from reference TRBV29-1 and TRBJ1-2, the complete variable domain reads SAVISQKPSRDICQRGTSLTIQCQVDSQVTMMFWYRQQPGQSLTLIATANQGSEATYESGFVIDKFPISRPNLTFSTLTVSNMSPEDSSIYLCSVYSLWDKATYGYTFGSGTRLTVV.

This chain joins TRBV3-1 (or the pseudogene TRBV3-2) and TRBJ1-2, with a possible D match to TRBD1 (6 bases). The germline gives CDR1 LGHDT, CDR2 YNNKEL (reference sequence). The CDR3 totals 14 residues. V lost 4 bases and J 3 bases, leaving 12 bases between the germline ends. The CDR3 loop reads CASSPGVGYYGYTF. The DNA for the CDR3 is TGTGCCAGCAGCCCAGGGGTGGGGTACTATGGCTACACCTTC.

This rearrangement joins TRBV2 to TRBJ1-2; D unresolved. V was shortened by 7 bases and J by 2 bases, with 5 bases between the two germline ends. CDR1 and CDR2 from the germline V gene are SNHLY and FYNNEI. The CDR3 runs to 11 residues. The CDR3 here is CASTQNYGYTF. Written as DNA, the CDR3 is TGTGCCAGCACCCAAAACTATGGCTACACCTTC.